This T cell receptor (beta chain) derives from a study of blood T cell repertoires in COVID-19. The method was immunoSEQ multiplex PCR; TCRdb's version includes in-frame clones alone and lacks a portion of them. The sample consists of about 170,000 clones, roughly 91% of them appearing once. The CDR3 runs 16 residues. V lost 5 bases and J lost 2, with 15 bases in between. Per germline, CDR1 MDHEN and CDR2 SYDVKM. The sequence was collected from a woman between 50 and 59 years old with acute or convalescent COVID-19. The sequenced sample was peripheral blood. This sequence joins TRBV28 and TRBJ2-2; D remains ambiguous. Here the CDR3 reads CASSGLYASNTGELFF. CDR3 DNA sequence: TGTGCCAGCAGTGGGCTGTACGCCTCCAACACCGGGGAGCTGTTTTTT.